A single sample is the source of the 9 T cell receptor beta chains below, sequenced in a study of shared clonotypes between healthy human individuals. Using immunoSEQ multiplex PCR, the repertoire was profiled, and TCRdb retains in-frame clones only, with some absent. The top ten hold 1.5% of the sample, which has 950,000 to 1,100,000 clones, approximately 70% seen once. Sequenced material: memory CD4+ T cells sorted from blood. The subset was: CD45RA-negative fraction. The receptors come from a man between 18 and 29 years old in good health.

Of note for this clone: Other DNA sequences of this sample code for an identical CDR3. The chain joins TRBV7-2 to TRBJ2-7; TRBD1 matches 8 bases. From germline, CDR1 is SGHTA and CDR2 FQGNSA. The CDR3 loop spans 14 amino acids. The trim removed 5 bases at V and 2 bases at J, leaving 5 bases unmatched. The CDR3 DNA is TGTGCCAGCAGCCTCCAGGACAGGGCCTACGAGCAGTACTTC. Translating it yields CASSLQDRAYEQYF.

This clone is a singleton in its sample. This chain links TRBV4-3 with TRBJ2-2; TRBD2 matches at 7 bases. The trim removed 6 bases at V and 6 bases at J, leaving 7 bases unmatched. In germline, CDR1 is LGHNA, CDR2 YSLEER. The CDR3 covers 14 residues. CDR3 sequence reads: CASRSGLVAGELFF. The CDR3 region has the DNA TGCGCCAGCAGGTCAGGACTAGTGGCCGGGGAGCTGTTTTTT.

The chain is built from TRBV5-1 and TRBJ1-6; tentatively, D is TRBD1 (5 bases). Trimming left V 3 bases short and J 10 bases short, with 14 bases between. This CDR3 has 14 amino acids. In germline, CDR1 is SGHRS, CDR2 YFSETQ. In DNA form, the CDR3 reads TGCGCCAGCAGCTGGGGGGAATTGGACTCACCCCTCCACTTT. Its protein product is CASSWGELDSPLHF.

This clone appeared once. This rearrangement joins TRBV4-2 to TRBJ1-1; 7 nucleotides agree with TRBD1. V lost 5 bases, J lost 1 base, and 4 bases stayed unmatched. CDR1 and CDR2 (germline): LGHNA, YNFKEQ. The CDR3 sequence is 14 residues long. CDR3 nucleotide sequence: TGTGCCAGCAGCTCCGGGACAGAGAACACTGAAGCTTTCTTT. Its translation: CASSSGTENTEAFF.

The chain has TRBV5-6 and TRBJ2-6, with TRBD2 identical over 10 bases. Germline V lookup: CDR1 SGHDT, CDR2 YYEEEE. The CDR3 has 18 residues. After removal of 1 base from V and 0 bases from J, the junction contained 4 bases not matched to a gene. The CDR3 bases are TGTGCCAGCAGCTTGATAGCGGGGGGAAGCTCTGGGGCCAACGTCCTGACTTTC. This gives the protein CASSLIAGGSSGANVLTF.

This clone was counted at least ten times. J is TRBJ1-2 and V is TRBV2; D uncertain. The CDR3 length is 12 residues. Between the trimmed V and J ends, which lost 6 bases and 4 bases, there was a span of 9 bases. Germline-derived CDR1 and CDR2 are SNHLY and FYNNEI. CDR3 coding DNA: TGTGCCAGCAGGGGCCGGCTCTATGGCTACACCTTC. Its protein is CASRGRLYGYTF.

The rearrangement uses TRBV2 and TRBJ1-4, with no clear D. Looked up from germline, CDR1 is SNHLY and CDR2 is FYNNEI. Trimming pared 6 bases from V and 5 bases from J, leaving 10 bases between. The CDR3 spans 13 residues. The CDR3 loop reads CASSRATNEKLFF. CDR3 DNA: TGTGCCAGCAGCCGGGCGACAAATGAAAAACTGTTTTTT.

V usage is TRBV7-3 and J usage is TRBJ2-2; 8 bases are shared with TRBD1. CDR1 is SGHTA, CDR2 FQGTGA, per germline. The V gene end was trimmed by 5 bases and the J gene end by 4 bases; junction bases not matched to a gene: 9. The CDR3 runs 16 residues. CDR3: CASSNSTGAGTGELFF. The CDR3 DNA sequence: TGTGCCAGCAGCAATTCGACAGGGGCGGGCACCGGGGAGCTGTTTTTT.

In nucleotides, the CDR3 is TGTGCCAGCAGTGAAGTAATCAGGGAAGGAAATGAGCAGTTCTTC. Translation gives CASSEVIREGNEQFF. V is TRBV6-1 and J is TRBJ2-1, with a possible D match to TRBD1 (5 bases). CDR1 is MNHNS and CDR2 is SASEGT in the germline V gene. The V gene lost 1 base and the J gene lost 7 bases, with 14 bases spanning the gap. This CDR3 comprises 15 residues.